These T cell receptor beta chains were read from a single sample in a study of tumor and adjacent non-tumor tissue in lung cancer. A single record per CDR3 protein comes from TCRdb applying MiXCR to the multiplex PCR reads. This sample carries 75,000 to 100,000 distinct CDR3 sequences, less than 75% of them seen once, and the ten largest clones take approximately 20%. Sequenced sample: lung tumor tissue. Receptors originate from a man between 60 and 75 years old with non-small cell lung cancer. CDR3s include the opening cysteine and the closing phenylalanine or tryptophan. Fields, in order: J gene, clone size, D gene, V gene, CDR3 protein, CDR3 DNA. The D gene is left open where the match is weak. Rows may omit the clone size; those that give it use once, few, many or a size class.

J gene: TRBJ2-7
clone size: .
D gene: .
V gene: TRBV20-1
CDR3 protein: CSASREYEQHF
CDR3 DNA: TGCAGTGCCTCAAGAGAATACGAGCAGCACTTC

J gene: TRBJ2-1
clone size: .
D gene: .
V gene: TRBV20-1
CDR3 protein: CSARDRLRDSDNEQFF
CDR3 DNA: TGCAGTGCTAGAGATCGGTTGCGGGACTCGGACAATGAGCAGTTCTTC

J gene: TRBJ1-1
clone size: .
D gene: .
V gene: TRBV7-9
CDR3 protein: CASRGTLNTEAFF
CDR3 DNA: TGTGCCAGCCGAGGGACCTTGAACACTGAAGCTTTCTTT

J gene: TRBJ2-1
clone size: .
D gene: TRBD1
V gene: TRBV4-3
CDR3 protein: CASNQDKGPGQGSNEQFF
CDR3 DNA: TGCGCCAGCAACCAAGATAAGGGCCCGGGACAGGGGTCCAATGAACAGTTCTTC

J gene: TRBJ2-7
clone size: .
D gene: .
V gene: TRBV12-3/TRBV12-4
CDR3 protein: CASSMGQWAGKQYF
CDR3 DNA: TGTGCCAGCAGTATGGGACAGTGGGCGGGAAAGCAGTACTTC

J gene: TRBJ2-1
clone size: .
D gene: TRBD1
V gene: TRBV11-1
CDR3 protein: CASSLGRGLSYNEQFF
CDR3 DNA: TGTGCCAGCAGCTTAGGCAGGGGGCTCTCCTACAATGAGCAGTTCTTC

J gene: TRBJ2-1
clone size: .
D gene: .
V gene: TRBV29-1
CDR3 protein: CSVATSTPGYYNERLF
CDR3 DNA: TGCAGCGTCGCTACTAGCACGCCAGGCTACTACAATGAGCGGCTCTTC

J gene: TRBJ2-1
clone size: many
D gene: .
V gene: TRBV6-2/TRBV6-3
CDR3 protein: CASSYSVLRGLPPYNEQFF
CDR3 DNA: TGTGCCAGCAGTTACTCGGTGTTGCGCGGACTGCCCCCGTACAATGAGCAGTTCTTC

J gene: TRBJ2-2
clone size: many
D gene: .
V gene: TRBV12-5
CDR3 protein: CASETAAGSGELFF
CDR3 DNA: TGTGCTAGCGAGACAGCGGCCGGATCCGGGGAGCTGTTTTTT

J gene: TRBJ2-1
clone size: few
D gene: TRBD2
V gene: TRBV5-6
CDR3 protein: CASSLTGGRATDEQSF
CDR3 DNA: TGTGCCAGCAGCTTAACGGGCGGGAGGGCCACAGATGAGCAGTCCTTC

J gene: TRBJ2-1
clone size: .
D gene: .
V gene: TRBV20-1
CDR3 protein: CTASKGLSYNEQFF
CDR3 DNA: TGCACTGCTAGCAAAGGCCTCTCCTACAATGAGCAGTTCTTT

J gene: TRBJ1-1
clone size: .
D gene: .
V gene: TRBV19
CDR3 protein: CASSPPRDNTEALF
CDR3 DNA: TGTGCCAGTAGTCCCCCCCGGGACAACACTGAAGCTCTCTTT

J gene: TRBJ2-1
clone size: .
D gene: TRBD2
V gene: TRBV6-6
CDR3 protein: CASSYRLAVTNEQFF
CDR3 DNA: TGTGCCAGTAGTTACAGACTAGCGGTGACCAATGAGCAGTTCTTC

J gene: TRBJ1-4
clone size: .
D gene: .
V gene: TRBV7-9
CDR3 protein: CASSLAKTGSVVNEKLFF
CDR3 DNA: TGTGCCAGCAGCTTAGCAAAAACCGGGAGCGTGGTAAATGAAAAACTGTTTTTT